This T cell receptor beta chain derives from a study of CD8+ T cells in alopecia areata. Whole-study context: Severity of treated patients was scored by affected scalp percentage. Study results and limitations: The study found tofacitinib significantly decreased scalp clonality and expanded CD8+ clones among the top 100.

For this clone: The antigen is undetermined.

The CDR3 is 15 amino acids. Germline V gene sequence: CDR1 LNHDA, CDR2 SQIVND (reference sequence). Trimming removed 7 bases at V and 3 bases at J, with 13 bases between. RNA was extracted and reverse transcribed into cDNA as the sequencing template. Measured with immunoSEQ multiplex PCR; TCRdb has only the in-frame clones, and not every one. The sample yields just over 150,000 clones, just over 65% seen once. Stated treatment: oral pan-JAK inhibitor, 5-10 mg twice daily. This clonotype was obtained from a human donor with alopecia areata. The sequenced sample was CD4+ T cells sorted from blood, obtained at week 4, from a patient treated with tofacitinib. The chain uses TRBV19 and TRBJ2-6; D gene unclear. The CDR3 DNA reads as TGTGCCAGTAACCAACCAGAATATGGGGCCAACGTCCTGACTTTC. It translates to CASNQPEYGANVLTF.